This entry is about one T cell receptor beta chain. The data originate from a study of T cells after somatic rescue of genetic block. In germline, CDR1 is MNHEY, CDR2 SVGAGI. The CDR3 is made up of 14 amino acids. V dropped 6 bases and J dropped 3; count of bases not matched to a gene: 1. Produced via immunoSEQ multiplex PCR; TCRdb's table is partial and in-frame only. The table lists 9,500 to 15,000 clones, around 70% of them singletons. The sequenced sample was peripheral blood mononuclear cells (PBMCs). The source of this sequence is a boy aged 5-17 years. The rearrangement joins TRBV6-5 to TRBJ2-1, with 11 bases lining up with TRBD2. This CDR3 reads CASSGTSGYNEQFF. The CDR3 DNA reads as TGTGCCAGCAGCGGGACTAGCGGCTACAATGAGCAGTTCTTC.